This TCR beta chain was captured by sequencing in a study of identical twins. The study, taken as a whole, reports: Partial confounding of zero-insertion analyses by invariant MAIT and iNKT cells was possible. High-abundance cord blood beta clonotypes had fewer insertions; memory repertoires showed none.

In the case of this clonotype: Its specificity is unknown.

Each CDR3 protein is one row after TCRdb ran MiXCR on the 5' RACE reads. This sample has around 680,000 distinct CDR3 sequences; approximately 9% occur once, and the top ten carry around 0.95%. Everyone who donated was a healthy Caucasian. This sample also belongs to another study, concerning yellow fever vaccine responses in identical twins. As that report states: Vaccine T cell responses of twins reportedly seemed partly convergent and partly personalized.

The sequencing sample was made of PBMCs. This TCR came from a woman aged 18-29 years in good health.

The CDR3 DNA reads TGCAGTGCTAGAGATTCGGGCAGGGGGCCGGAGACCCAGTACTTC. Translation: CSARDSGRGPETQYF. The chain has TRBV20-1 and TRBJ2-5; 8 bases agree with TRBD1. Unmatched junction bases numbered 8, after V lost 0 bases and J lost 5 bases. The CDR3 is 15 amino acids. Germline CDR1 and CDR2: DFQATT and SNEGSKA (reference sequence).